Shown below are 7 T cell receptor beta chains from a single sample sequenced in a study of blood T cells in healthy people across ages. With a J-beta primer mix and a sample-barcoded 5' primer, a second PCR ran about 7 to 12 cycles. Using its own MiXCR run on the 5' RACE reads, TCRdb lists one record per CDR3 protein. The table shows about 1.4 million distinct CDR3 sequences, with approximately 59% occurring only once. The sequenced sample was blood. The receptors come from a man aged 18 to 29 in good health.

V is TRBV6-1 and J is TRBJ2-5; weak D call: TRBD1 (5 bases). V was shortened by 6 bases and J by 2 bases, with 13 bases between the two germline ends. The CDR3 contains 14 residues. Germline V gives CDR1 MNHNS, CDR2 SASEGT. The CDR3 protein is CASRQGRVQETQYF. The CDR3 DNA follows: TGTGCCAGCAGGCAGGGTAGGGTGCAAGAGACCCAGTACTTC.

The rearrangement links TRBV6-5 to TRBJ2-3; 14 bases map to TRBD2. V was clipped by 6 bases and J by 1 base; unmatched bases: 0. The CDR3 runs to 15 residues. Germline V lookup: CDR1 MNHEY, CDR2 SVGAGI. This CDR3 is CASRGLAGGTDTQYF. The CDR3 bases are TGTGCCAGCAGGGGACTAGCGGGGGGCACAGATACGCAGTATTTT.

The V and J genes are TRBV6-5 and TRBJ2-5, with 7 bases matching TRBD1. This CDR3 spans 14 amino acids. With V trimmed by 2 bases and J by 3 bases, 3 bases remained unmatched. Germline CDR1 and CDR2: MNHEY and SVGAGI. The CDR3 sequence is CASSYPGQKETQYF. The CDR3 DNA is TGTGCCAGCAGTTACCCGGGACAGAAAGAGACCCAGTACTTC.

V and J are TRBV4-1 and TRBJ2-2; 10 bases agree with TRBD2. Germline CDR1 reads MGHRA; CDR2 reads YSYEKL. The CDR3 totals 18 residues. J was trimmed by 0 bases and V by 1 base; bases with no gene match: 5. The CDR3 bases are TGCGCCAGCAGCCAAGCCGGACTAGCGGTCGCGAACACCGGGGAGCTGTTTTTT. This encodes CASSQAGLAVANTGELFF.

V is TRBV29-1 and J is TRBJ2-2, with D perhaps TRBD1 (6 bases). Trimming stripped 4 bases from V and 2 bases from J, with 17 bases between. Germline V CDR1 and CDR2: SQVTM, ANQGSEA. The CDR3 totals 16 residues. For the CDR3, the DNA is TGCAGCGTTGGGGTACTTGGGACACCTAACACCGGGGAGCTGTTTTTT. This sequence encodes CSVGVLGTPNTGELFF.

This clonotype was observed a few times. V gene TRBV4-1 combines with J gene TRBJ2-1; D unclear. V lost 0 bases to trimming and J lost 1 base, with 13 bases between them. This CDR3 region has 17 residues. Germline V gene sequence: CDR1 MGHRA, CDR2 YSYEKL. CDR3 nucleotide sequence: TGCGCCAGCAGCCAAGATCGATGGGGTCGGTCCTACAATGAGCAGTTCTTC. Protein: CASSQDRWGRSYNEQFF.

This clonotype was picked up a small number of times. The genes are TRBV4-3 and TRBJ2-3, with D unresolved. In germline, CDR1 is LGHNA, CDR2 YSLEER. Trimming shortened V by 1 base and J by 2 bases, and 10 bases separated the two germline ends. This CDR3 comprises 15 residues. CDR3 residues: CASSQGGRNTDTQYF. DNA of the CDR3: TGCGCCAGCAGCCAAGGGGGTAGGAACACAGATACGCAGTATTTT.